These 23 T cell receptor beta chains were sequenced from one sample in a study of blood T cell repertoires in COVID-19. Produced via immunoSEQ multiplex PCR; TCRdb's table is partial and in-frame only. The sample consists of about 370,000 clones, around 87% of them appearing once. The specimen was PBMCs or T cells enriched from blood (not recorded which). Every receptor here comes from a man younger than 35 who had recovered from COVID-19.

This clone showed up just once. The chain joins TRBV2 to TRBJ1-5; D perhaps matches TRBD1 (6 bases). CDR1 is SNHLY and CDR2 is FYNNEI in the germline V gene. V was clipped by 3 bases and J by 7 bases, with 13 bases between them. The CDR3 loop spans 14 amino acids. For the CDR3, the DNA is TGTGCCAGCAGTGACGAGGGGGTGTACCAGCCCCAGCATTTT. It specifies CASSDEGVYQPQHF.

J is TRBJ2-5 and V is TRBV7-3; TRBD2 matches 8 bases. Germline CDR1 reads SGHTA; CDR2 reads FQGTGA. This CDR3 comprises 16 residues. J gave up 5 bases and V 0 bases, and 8 bases lay outside the gene matches. This CDR3 is CASSLTERGPRETQYF. CDR3 sequence (DNA): TGTGCCAGCAGCTTAACCGAGCGGGGGCCCAGGGAGACCCAGTACTTC.

This CDR3 reads CASSRPQGGWETQYF. CDR3 DNA sequence: TGTGCCAGCAGCCGCCCACAGGGAGGGTGGGAGACCCAGTACTTC. V usage is TRBV5-6 and J usage is TRBJ2-5, with D perhaps matching TRBD2 (7 bases). The CDR3 covers 15 residues. Per germline, CDR1 SGHDT and CDR2 YYEEEE. The V end was cut by 4 bases, the J end by 5 bases, with 18 bases between.

The V and J genes are TRBV18 and TRBJ1-3; 7 nucleotides match TRBD1. The CDR3 contains 14 residues. V gave up 4 bases and J gave up 2 bases; unmatched junction bases: 2. Germline values: CDR1 KGHSH, CDR2 LQKENI. In nucleotides, the CDR3 is TGTGCCAGCTCACGACAGGGTACTGGAAACACCATATATTTT. Its protein product is CASSRQGTGNTIYF.

The genes are TRBV28 and TRBJ2-5, with 9 nucleotides matching TRBD1. CDR1 is MDHEN, CDR2 SYDVKM, per germline. CDR3 length: 14 amino acids. With 5 bases clipped from V and 3 bases from J, the junction kept 4 bases outside the gene matches. The DNA for the CDR3 is TGTGCCAGCAGTCCAGGACAGGGGAAAGAGACCCAGTACTTC. It encodes CASSPGQGKETQYF. The variable domain in full, completed from reference TRBV28 and TRBJ2-5, reads DVKVTQSSRYLVKRTGEKVFLECVQDMDHENMFWYRQDPGLGLRLIYFSYDVKMKEKGDIPEGYSVSREKKERFSLILESASTNQTSMYLCASSPGQGKETQYFGPGTRLLVL.

The rearrangement links TRBV19 to TRBJ1-1; D unresolved. This CDR3 contains 16 residues. V was trimmed by 7 bases and J by 5 bases, leaving 23 bases between them. Germline assignment: CDR1 LNHDA and CDR2 SQIVND (reference sequence). The CDR3 sequence is CASTGGRARERTEAFF. DNA for the CDR3: TGTGCCAGTACCGGTGGGAGGGCCCGCGAGAGGACTGAAGCTTTCTTT.

The genes are TRBV15 and TRBJ2-5, with 10 bases fitting TRBD2. CDR1 is LNHNV, CDR2 YYDKDF, per germline (reference sequence). The V segment lost 0 bases and the J segment 1 base; nucleotides outside the gene matches: 8. This CDR3 has 18 residues. The CDR3 sequence: CATSRDRALAGGQETQYF. For the CDR3, the DNA is TGTGCCACCAGCAGAGATCGGGCATTAGCGGGAGGCCAAGAGACCCAGTACTTC.

The chain combines TRBV6-1 with TRBJ1-2; 7 bases align to TRBD1. Looked up from germline, CDR1 is MNHNS and CDR2 is SASEGT. This CDR3 region has 16 residues. The junction had 10 bases not matched to a gene; V was cut back by 0 bases and J by 6 bases. The CDR3 DNA follows: TGTGCCAGCAGTGAAGCAGACAGGGAGAGGTTTGATGGCTACACCTTC. Residues: CASSEADRERFDGYTF.

V is TRBV7-3 and J is TRBJ2-5; TRBD1 matches 12 bases. This CDR3 has 16 amino acids. V trimming: 5 bases; J trimming: 4 bases; junction bases outside the gene matches: 8. Germline V lookup: CDR1 SGHTA, CDR2 FQGTGA. As DNA, the CDR3 is TGTGCCAGCAGCCCAAACCGGGGACAGGGGGCAGAGACCCAGTACTTC. The encoded protein is CASSPNRGQGAETQYF.

The CDR3 reads CASSSDTEAFF. In nucleotides, the CDR3 is TGTGCCAGCAGTTCCGACACTGAAGCTTTCTTT. The J gene is TRBJ1-1, the V gene TRBV6-5; D not resolved. Germline V CDR1 and CDR2: MNHEY, SVGAGI. V was clipped by 4 bases and J by 3 bases, with 3 bases between them. This CDR3 is 11 amino acids long.

The V and J genes are TRBV7-8 and TRBJ2-2; D might be TRBD2 (5 bases). The CDR3 extends over 15 amino acids. V was trimmed by 7 bases and J by 1 base, leaving 13 bases between them. Germline CDR1 is SGHVS and CDR2 is FQNEAQ. The CDR3 sequence is CASTTAAGNTGELFF. The CDR3 coding sequence is TGTGCCAGCACCACCGCGGCGGGGAACACCGGGGAGCTGTTTTTT.

This clone is a singleton in its sample. V gene TRBV5-1 combines with J gene TRBJ2-6; D is perhaps TRBD2 (7 bases). The CDR3 extends over 17 amino acids. Germline lookup yields CDR1 SGHRS and CDR2 YFSETQ. Trimming took 0 bases from V and 4 from J, leaving 14 bases between them. The CDR3 coding sequence is TGCGCCAGCAGCTTGGATTTCGGGGGGCGAGGGGCCAACGTCCTGACTTTC. It specifies CASSLDFGGRGANVLTF.

CDR3 sequence reads: CASSPAGQGIGGYTF. The CDR3 region has the DNA TGTGCCAGCAGCCCGGCCGGACAGGGGATAGGCGGCTACACCTTC. This sequence joins TRBV7-3 and TRBJ1-2; TRBD1 matches 9 bases. V trimming: 5 bases; J trimming: 8 bases; junction bases outside the gene matches: 12. The length of the CDR3 is 15 residues. CDR1 and CDR2 (germline): SGHTA, FQGTGA.

V and J are TRBV7-3 and TRBJ1-1; D is possibly TRBD1 (5 bases). The CDR3 is made up of 13 amino acids. CDR1 and CDR2 (germline): SGHTA, FQGTGA. The V and J ends lost 8 bases and 4 bases respectively, with 14 bases between them. CDR3 DNA: TGTGCCAGCGGGGCTCAGGTGGGCACTGAAGCTTTCTTT. This gives the protein CASGAQVGTEAFF.

The chain is built from TRBV14 and TRBJ2-7, with D tentatively TRBD2 (5 bases). The CDR3 spans 14 residues. V gave up 2 bases and J gave up 3 bases, with 11 bases separating them. Germline values: CDR1 SGHDN, CDR2 FVKESK. This CDR3 reads CASSQIGRGYEQYF. The CDR3 DNA is TGTGCCAGCAGCCAAATTGGCCGGGGCTACGAGCAGTACTTC.

CDR3 sequence reads: CASSLYRDKRANYGYTF. The DNA of the CDR3 is TGCGCCAGCAGCTTGTATCGAGACAAAAGAGCTAACTATGGCTACACCTTC. The chain has TRBV5-1 and TRBJ1-2; D remains ambiguous. This CDR3 is built from 17 residues. Trimming took off 1 base at V and 0 bases at J, with 16 bases between the two ends. The V gene's germline CDR1 is SGHRS and CDR2 YFSETQ. The full variable domain, completed using reference TRBV5-1 and TRBJ1-2, is KAGVTQTPRYLIKTRGQQVTLSCSPISGHRSVSWYQQTPGQGLQFLFEYFSETQRNKGNFPGRFSGRQFSNSRSEMNVSTLELGDSALYLCASSLYRDKRANYGYTFGSGTRLTVV.

This clone showed up just once. The chain carries TRBV5-1 and TRBJ2-7; 9 bases match TRBD1. CDR1 and CDR2 from the germline V gene are SGHRS and YFSETQ. The V segment lost 2 bases and the J segment 3 bases; nucleotides outside the gene matches: 15. CDR3 length equals 18 residues. This chain's CDR3 is CASSFRTGDIGGVYEQYF. In nucleotides, the CDR3 is TGCGCCAGCAGCTTTAGGACAGGGGATATAGGGGGGGTCTACGAGCAGTACTTC.

V is TRBV18 and J is TRBJ2-7; 7 bases are shared with TRBD1. CDR1 is KGHSH and CDR2 is LQKENI in the germline V gene. CDR3 length equals 14 residues. V shed 5 bases, J shed 0 bases, and the junction held 4 bases outside the gene matches. As DNA, the CDR3 is TGTGCCAGCTCAACAGGGGTAAGCTCCTACGAGCAGTACTTC. Amino acids: CASSTGVSSYEQYF.

The V call is TRBV6-2 or TRBV6-3, the J call TRBJ2-1; 11 bases match TRBD2. The CDR3 length is 15 residues. The trim removed 1 base at V and 7 bases at J, leaving 3 bases unmatched. CDR1 MNHEY and CDR2 SVGEGT come from the germline V gene. The CDR3 bases are TGTGCCAGCAGTTACTTAGCGGGAGGGAAAAATGAGCAGTTCTTC. This encodes CASSYLAGGKNEQFF.

V and J are TRBV4-3 and TRBJ2-3, with 13 bases aligning to TRBD2. With V trimmed by 0 bases and J by 2 bases, 11 bases remained unmatched. Germline CDR1 and CDR2: LGHNA and YSLEER. The CDR3 is 20 residues long. In DNA, the CDR3 is TGCGCCAGCAGCCAAGATCGGTTACGGGGACTAGCGGGGTACACAGATACGCAGTATTTT. Translating it yields CASSQDRLRGLAGYTDTQYF.

The CDR3 is CASSERVGSPLHF. As DNA, the CDR3 is TGTGCCAGCAGTGAGAGGGTGGGCTCACCCCTCCACTTT. V is TRBV2 and J is TRBJ1-6; D unresolved. Between the trimmed V and J ends, which lost 3 bases and 10 bases, there was a span of 10 bases. Germline V gene sequence: CDR1 SNHLY, CDR2 FYNNEI. CDR3 length: 13 amino acids. The whole variable domain, remainder taken from reference TRBV2 and TRBJ1-6, is EPEVTQTPSHQVTQMGQEVILRCVPISNHLYFYWYRQILGQKVEFLVSFYNNEISEKSEIFDDQFSVERPDGSNFTLKIRSTKLEDSAMYFCASSERVGSPLHFGNGTRLTVT.

The chain uses TRBV29-1 and TRBJ2-7; 8 bases fit TRBD2. CDR1 is SQVTM and CDR2 is ANQGSEA in the germline V gene. Trimming at V came to 0 bases and at J to 4 bases, leaving 8 bases not matched to a gene. This CDR3 has 15 residues. Here the CDR3 reads CSVEDPSGSGYEQYF. The CDR3 DNA follows: TGCAGCGTTGAAGACCCCAGCGGGAGTGGGTACGAGCAGTACTTC.

V usage is TRBV9 and J usage is TRBJ1-3; D gene uncertain. The germline V gene encodes CDR1 SGDLS and CDR2 YYNGEE. The CDR3 runs 16 residues. Trimming left V 0 bases short and J 0 bases short, with 10 bases between. The CDR3 DNA follows: TGTGCCAGCAGCGTAGCTGGCGGAAACTCTGGAAACACCATATATTTT. This encodes CASSVAGGNSGNTIYF.